Many counts were recorded for the clone carrying this T cell receptor beta chain. The antigen is not known. This record belongs to a study of glioma-infiltrating T cells. Whole-study results and caveats: CDR3 overlap between tissue and blood was very small.

The CDR3 is made up of 14 amino acids. Trimming removed 4 bases at V and 3 bases at J, with 9 bases between. CDR1 MNHEY and CDR2 SMNVEV come from the germline V gene (reference sequence). Using RNA template, CDR3s of TCR alpha and beta were amplified with iRepertoire arm-PCR. One entry per CDR3 protein results from TCRdb running MiXCR on the multiplex PCR reads. The sample consists of 35,000 to 45,000 distinct CDR3 sequences, around 24% of them appearing once. The rearrangement joins TRBV27 to TRBJ2-2; D unclear. This TCR came from a human donor with low-grade glioma or glioblastoma, undergoing nonglioma brain surgery, or in good health (not recorded which). Sequenced sample: glioma tissue, nonneoplastic brain tissue, or PBMCs (not recorded which). CDR3 residues: CASSWSGYTGELFF. DNA of the CDR3: TGTGCCAGCAGTTGGTCAGGATACACCGGGGAGCTGTTTTTT.